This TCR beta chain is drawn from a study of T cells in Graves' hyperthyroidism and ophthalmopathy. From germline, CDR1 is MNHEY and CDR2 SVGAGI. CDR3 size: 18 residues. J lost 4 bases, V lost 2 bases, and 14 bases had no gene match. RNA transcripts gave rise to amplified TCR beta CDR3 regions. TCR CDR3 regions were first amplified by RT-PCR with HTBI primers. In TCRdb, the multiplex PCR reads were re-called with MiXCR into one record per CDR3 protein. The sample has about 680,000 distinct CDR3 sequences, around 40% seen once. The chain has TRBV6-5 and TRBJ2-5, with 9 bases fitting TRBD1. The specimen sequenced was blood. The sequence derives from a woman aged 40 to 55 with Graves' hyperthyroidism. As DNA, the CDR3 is TGTGCCAGCAGTTACCCGATTGGATCGGGACAGGGTGGAGAGACCCAGTACTTC. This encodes CASSYPIGSGQGGETQYF.